The clone carrying this T cell receptor (beta chain) has a count of ten or more. The CDR3 runs 14 residues. Trimming pared 6 bases from V and 2 bases from J, leaving 11 bases between. Germline CDR1 and CDR2: MNHNS and SASEGT. This sample stems from a study of T-cell reconstitution after alpha-beta-depleted transplantation in children. Unique molecular identifiers were incorporated when the TCRbeta library was constructed. Using its own MiXCR run on the PCR reads, TCRdb lists one record per CDR3 protein. The sample contains around 96,000 distinct CDR3 sequences, 12% of which appear only once. The sequence was collected from a human donor who donated a stem cell graft to a child with inherited bone marrow failure. The chain has TRBV6-1 and TRBJ1-3, with D possibly being TRBD1 (5 bases). The sample was PBMCs from the stem cell graft donor, taken from the stem cell graft. This chain's CDR3 is CASSTTATGNTIYF. The CDR3 DNA reads as TGTGCCAGCAGCACGACAGCGACTGGAAACACCATATATTTT.